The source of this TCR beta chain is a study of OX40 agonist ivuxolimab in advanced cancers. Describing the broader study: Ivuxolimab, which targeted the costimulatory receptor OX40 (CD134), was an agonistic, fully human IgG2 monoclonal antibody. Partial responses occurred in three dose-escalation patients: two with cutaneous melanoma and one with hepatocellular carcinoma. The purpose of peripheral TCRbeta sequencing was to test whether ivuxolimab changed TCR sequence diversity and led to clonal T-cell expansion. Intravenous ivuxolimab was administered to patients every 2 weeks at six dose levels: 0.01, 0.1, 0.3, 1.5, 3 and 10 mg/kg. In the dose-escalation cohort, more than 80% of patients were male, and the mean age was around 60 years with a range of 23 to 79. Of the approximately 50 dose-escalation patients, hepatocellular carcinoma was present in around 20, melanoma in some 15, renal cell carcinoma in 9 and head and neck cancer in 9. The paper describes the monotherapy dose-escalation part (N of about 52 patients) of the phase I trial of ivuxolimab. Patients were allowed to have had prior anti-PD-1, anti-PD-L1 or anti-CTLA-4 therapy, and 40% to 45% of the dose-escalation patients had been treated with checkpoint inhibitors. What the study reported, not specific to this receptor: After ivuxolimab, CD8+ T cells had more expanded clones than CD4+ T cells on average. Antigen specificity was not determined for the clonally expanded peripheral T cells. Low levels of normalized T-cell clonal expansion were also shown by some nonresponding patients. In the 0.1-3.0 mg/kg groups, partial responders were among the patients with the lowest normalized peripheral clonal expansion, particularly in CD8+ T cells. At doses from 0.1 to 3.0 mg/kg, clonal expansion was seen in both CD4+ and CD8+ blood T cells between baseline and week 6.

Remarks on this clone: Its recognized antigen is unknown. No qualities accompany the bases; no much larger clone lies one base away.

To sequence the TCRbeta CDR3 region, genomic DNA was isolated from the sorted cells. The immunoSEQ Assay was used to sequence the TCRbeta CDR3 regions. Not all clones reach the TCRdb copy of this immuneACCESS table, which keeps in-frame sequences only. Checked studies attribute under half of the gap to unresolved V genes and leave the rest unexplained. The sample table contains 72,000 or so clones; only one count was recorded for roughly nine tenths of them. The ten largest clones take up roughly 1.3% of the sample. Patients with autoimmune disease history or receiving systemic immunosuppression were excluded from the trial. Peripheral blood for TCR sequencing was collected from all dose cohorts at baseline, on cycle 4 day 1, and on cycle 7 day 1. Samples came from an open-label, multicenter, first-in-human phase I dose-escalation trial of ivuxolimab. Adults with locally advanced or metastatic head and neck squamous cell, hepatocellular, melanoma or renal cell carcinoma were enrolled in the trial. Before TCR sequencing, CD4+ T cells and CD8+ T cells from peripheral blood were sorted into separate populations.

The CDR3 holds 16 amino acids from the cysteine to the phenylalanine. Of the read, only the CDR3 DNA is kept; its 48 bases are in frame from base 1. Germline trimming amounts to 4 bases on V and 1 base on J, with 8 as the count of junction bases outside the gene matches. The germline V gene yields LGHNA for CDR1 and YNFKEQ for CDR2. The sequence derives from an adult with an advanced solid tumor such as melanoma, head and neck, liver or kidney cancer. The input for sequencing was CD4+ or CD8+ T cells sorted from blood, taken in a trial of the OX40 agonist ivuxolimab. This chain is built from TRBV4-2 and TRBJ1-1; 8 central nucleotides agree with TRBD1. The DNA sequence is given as TGTGCCAGCAGCCCCATCATACAGGGGGGGAACACTGAAGCTTTCTTT. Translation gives CASSPIIQGGNTEAFF.